The clone carrying this T cell receptor (beta chain) was detected many times. The sample originates from a study of T cells in Graves' hyperthyroidism and ophthalmopathy. Study details: Initial diagnosis, before any treatment, was when peripheral blood was collected.

TCR beta CDR3 regions were amplified from RNA. HTBI primers were the set used in a first-round RT-PCR of the TCR CDR3. TCRdb redid the calling of the multiplex PCR reads with MiXCR, one entry per CDR3 protein. The sample records some 570,000 distinct CDR3 sequences, about 15% being singletons. Ophthalmopathy patients all had a Clinical Activity Score of at least 3, a NOSPECS grade of at least 4 and disease under 3 months old. Patients having uncontrolled infection, another autoimmune disease, pregnancy or lactation were not included. V was trimmed by 3 bases and J by 2 bases, leaving 15 bases between them. The CDR3 loop spans 16 amino acids. Germline V gene lookup returns CDR1 LGHNT and CDR2 FRNRAP.

This TCR came from a woman under 30 with Graves' ophthalmopathy. The chain employs TRBV12-5 and TRBJ2-3, with D tentatively TRBD2 (6 bases). Sequences were obtained from blood. The CDR3: CASGLDSGENTDTQYF. The CDR3 DNA reads TGTGCTAGTGGTTTAGATTCGGGGGAGAACACAGATACGCAGTATTTT.